The rows below give T cell receptor beta chains drawn from one sample of a study of beta chain features in type 1 diabetes. The repertoire was sequenced with immunoSEQ multiplex PCR; TCRdb's copy has only in-frame clones and lacks some. The data hold about 250,000 clones, with 13% to 15% observed a single time. The sample was naive CD4+ T cells from blood. Receptor source: a woman aged 40-49 years in good health. The CDR3 runs from the conserved cysteine through the conserved F or W. The D gene is left open where the match is weak. Rows give clone size only sometimes, using once, few, many, or a class for an expanded clone.

v_gene	abundance	j_gene	d_gene	CDR3nt	CDR3aa
TRBV18	few	TRBJ1-1	NA	TGTGCCAGCGTAGAACAGGGGAACACTGAAGCTTTCTTT	CASVEQGNTEAFF
TRBV2	few	TRBJ1-1	NA	TGTGCCAGCAGGTCAGGGGAAGCTTTCTTT	CASRSGEAFF
TRBV25-1	few	TRBJ2-7	NA	TGTGCCAGCAGCCTACAGGGTAGCTACGAGCAGTACTTC	CASSLQGSYEQYF
TRBV18	NA	TRBJ2-7	NA	TGTGCCAGCTCACTACAGGGTAACCTCTACGAGCAGTACTTC	CASSLQGNLYEQYF
TRBV7-9	few	TRBJ1-6	TRBD1	TGTGCCAGCAGCTTAGGGGGACAGGGCAGTTCACCCCTCCACTTT	CASSLGGQGSSPLHF
TRBV19	NA	TRBJ2-3	TRBD2	TGTGCCAGTAGTAGCGGACTAGCGGGGGGCCTCCGGCAAGATACGCAGTATTTT	CASSSGLAGGLRQDTQYF
TRBV7-8	NA	TRBJ2-3	NA	TGTGCCAGCAGCGCCGGGCGGGACTTTTACACAGATACGCAGTATTTT	CASSAGRDFYTDTQYF
TRBV18	NA	TRBJ1-5	TRBD1	TGTGCCAGCTCACCGGGATTAGGAATCGGACAGGGGGCCGTAGCCCAGCATTTT	CASSPGLGIGQGAVAQHF
TRBV12-5	NA	TRBJ1-2	NA	TGTGCTAGTGGTTTACCGGGAGGACGGGGCTACACCTTC	CASGLPGGRGYTF
TRBV9	NA	TRBJ2-1	NA	TGTGCCAGCAGCGCGGTACTTGATGAGCAGTTCTTC	CASSAVLDEQFF
TRBV29-1	few	TRBJ2-7	NA	TGCAGCGTTGAACCCCCTAGGGAGCAGTACTTC	CSVEPPREQYF
TRBV11-2	few	TRBJ2-3	TRBD1	TGTGCCAGCAGCTCGACAGGGGTCGGGGAGTATTTT	CASSSTGVGEYF
TRBV2	few	TRBJ2-2	NA	TGTGCCAGCAGTCTGGTCCCCGGCGGCACCGGGGAGCTGTTTTTT	CASSLVPGGTGELFF
TRBV28	NA	TRBJ1-4	NA	TGTGCCAGCAGTTTGATATCGGACAGAGAAAAACTGTTTTTT	CASSLISDREKLFF
TRBV13	NA	TRBJ2-3	TRBD1	TGTGCCAGCAGCCCACCACAGGGGACAGATACGCAGTATTTT	CASSPPQGTDTQYF
TRBV9	NA	TRBJ2-3	NA	TGTGCCAGCACCCCTGTCAGGGGCACAGATACGCAGTATTTT	CASTPVRGTDTQYF
TRBV6-5	NA	TRBJ2-5	TRBD2	TGTGCCAGCAGTTACAATAGCGGGGGGAGGGAGACCCAGTACTTC	CASSYNSGGRETQYF
TRBV6-5	NA	TRBJ2-1	NA	TGTGCCAGCAGTTACGGACCGGGACACCTCAATGAGCAGTTCTTC	CASSYGPGHLNEQFF
TRBV27	few	TRBJ1-6	NA	TGTGCCAGCAGTTTCTTCGGGACAATAAATTCACCCCTCCACTTT	CASSFFGTINSPLHF
TRBV2	NA	TRBJ2-2	NA	TGTGCCAGCAGTGCTGGGCAGGGGAACACCGGGGAGCTGTTTTTT	CASSAGQGNTGELFF
TRBV6-5	NA	TRBJ1-4	TRBD1	TGTGCCAGCAGTAGGGACAGGGGAAGGGAAAAACTGTTTTTT	CASSRDRGREKLFF
TRBV6-6	few	TRBJ2-2	TRBD1	TGTGCCAGCAGGGGACAGGTTGGCACCGGGGAGCTGTTTTTT	CASRGQVGTGELFF
TRBV6-4	few	TRBJ2-1	NA	TGTGCCAGCAGTGGGAAACAGACCCCCAATGAGCAGTTCTTC	CASSGKQTPNEQFF
TRBV6-7	NA	TRBJ2-7	TRBD2	TGTGCCAGCAGTTACTCTAGCGGGGGCCACGAGCAGTACTTC	CASSYSSGGHEQYF
TRBV5-1	few	TRBJ1-2	NA	TGCGCCAGCACCGCCCAGGGTGCCTATGGCTACACCTTC	CASTAQGAYGYTF
TRBV5-8	NA	TRBJ2-4	TRBD1	TGTGCCAGCAGCTTGGCCCGGGACAGGGGGAACATTCAGTACTTC	CASSLARDRGNIQYF
TRBV29-1	NA	TRBJ1-1	TRBD1	TGCAGCGTTGAAGTACAGGGGGGCACTGAAGCTTTCTTT	CSVEVQGGTEAFF
TRBV18	few	TRBJ1-2	TRBD1	TGTGCCAGCTCACCGGGGTGGACAGGGGACTATGGCTACACCTTC	CASSPGWTGDYGYTF
TRBV4-1	NA	TRBJ1-5	NA	TGCGCCAGCAGTCTCCAGGGTGGAGGCAATCAGCCCCAGCATTTT	CASSLQGGGNQPQHF
TRBV19	NA	TRBJ1-5	TRBD1	TGTGCCAGTAGTCCGACAGGGAATCAGCCCCAGCATTTT	CASSPTGNQPQHF
TRBV13	many	TRBJ1-4	NA	TGTGCCAGCACCGTTCGGGATGAAAAACTGTTTTTT	CASTVRDEKLFF
TRBV4-1	few	TRBJ2-3	NA	TGCGCCAGCAGCCAAGAACAGGGCACAGATACGCAGTATTTT	CASSQEQGTDTQYF
TRBV11-2	few	TRBJ1-5	TRBD1	TGTGCCAGCAGCGGGGACAGAAATCAGCCCCAGCATTTT	CASSGDRNQPQHF
TRBV11-2	NA	TRBJ2-1	TRBD2	TGTGCCAGCAGCTCCCAGCGGGGGGGGTCCTACAATGAGCAGTTCTTC	CASSSQRGGSYNEQFF
TRBV9	NA	TRBJ2-5	NA	TGTGCCAGCAGCGTACAAGGAGGAGAGACCCAGTACTTC	CASSVQGGETQYF
TRBV10-2	few	TRBJ2-3	TRBD2	TGCGCCAGCAGCACTCCCCGATTAGCGGGAAGGGGCACAGATACGCAGTATTTT	CASSTPRLAGRGTDTQYF
TRBV10-3	NA	TRBJ2-3	TRBD2	TGTGCCATCAGGGGACTAGCGGGGGACTCGCAGTATTTT	CAIRGLAGDSQYF
TRBV10-3	few	TRBJ1-2	NA	TGTGCCATCACCACGACCGGGAACTATGGCTACACCTTC	CAITTTGNYGYTF
TRBV5-1	NA	TRBJ1-1	TRBD1	TGCGCCAGCAGCGCCGGGACAGCGAACACTGAAGCTTTCTTT	CASSAGTANTEAFF
TRBV5-1	few	TRBJ1-6	TRBD1	TGCGCCAGCAGCTTAGATCCGGGACAGAATAATTCACCCCTCCACTTT	CASSLDPGQNNSPLHF
TRBV9	NA	TRBJ2-2	TRBD1	TGTGCCAGCAACACAGGGGCCGGGGAGCTGTTTTTT	CASNTGAGELFF
TRBV6-5	few	TRBJ2-5	NA	TGTGCCAGCAGTTACTCGAGGCTACCCTACGGGGGGACCCAGTACTTC	CASSYSRLPYGGTQYF
TRBV5-6	NA	TRBJ1-1	NA	TGTGCCAGCAGCTTCCTTACACTGAACACTGAAGCTTTCTTT	CASSFLTLNTEAFF
TRBV5-1	NA	TRBJ2-7	NA	TGCGCCAGCAGCTTGGGCGGCAGTCCCTACGAGCAGTACTTC	CASSLGGSPYEQYF
TRBV7-9	NA	TRBJ2-5	NA	TGTGCCAGCAGTTCCACCTCGCGGGGACTTCCCTACGGGACCCAGTACTTC	CASSSTSRGLPYGTQYF
TRBV7-2	once	TRBJ2-3	TRBD2	TGTGCCAGCAGGCGGACGGGGGGGAGACTAGCACGGGATACGCAGTATTTT	CASRRTGGRLARDTQYF
TRBV10-2	few	TRBJ2-5	NA	TGCGCCAGCAGTGACCAAGGACCCGGGGCCCAGTACTTC	CASSDQGPGAQYF
TRBV6-5	NA	TRBJ1-2	TRBD1	TGTGCCAGCAGAGGACAGGGGGGTACTAACTATGGCTACACCTTC	CASRGQGGTNYGYTF